This is a list of T cell receptor beta chains from one sample in a study of blood T cell repertoires in COVID-19. TCRdb keeps only in-frame clones here, not all; method: immunoSEQ multiplex PCR. The data hold around 300,000 clones, with around 83% observed a single time. Sequences were obtained from peripheral blood. Receptors were obtained from a man aged 30 to 45 with active or convalescent COVID-19. Each CDR3 is given with its conserved first and last residue. The D gene is left open where the match is weak. The size field is filled for only some rows; it gives once, few, many or a size class.

D gene	clone size	J gene	V gene	CDR3 DNA	CDR3 protein
NA	NA	TRBJ2-7	TRBV5-1	TGCGCCAGCAAGGACTTACCGGGATCCTACGAGCAGTACTTC	CASKDLPGSYEQYF
TRBD1	NA	TRBJ2-7	TRBV27	TGTGCCAGCAGTAGAGACAGGGCCTCCTACGAGCAGTACTTC	CASSRDRASYEQYF
NA	NA	TRBJ2-5	TRBV11-2	TGTGCCAGCAGCCCGCGGAAGGCAAAAGAGACCCAGTACTTC	CASSPRKAKETQYF
NA	once	TRBJ1-5	TRBV6-4	TGTGCCAGCAGTGCCTACCAGGGTCTTAATCAGCCCCAGCATTTT	CASSAYQGLNQPQHF
NA	few	TRBJ2-7	TRBV19	TGTGCCAGTAGTATCGGAAATCGGGGAGGGCAGTACTTC	CASSIGNRGGQYF
NA	few	TRBJ1-1	TRBV14	TGTGCCAGCAGCCAAGTGGTCCGAGGAACTGAAGCTTTCTTT	CASSQVVRGTEAFF
TRBD2	NA	TRBJ2-1	TRBV18	TGTGCCAGCTCACCATCCGGACTAGCGGGAGGCGATGAGCAGTTCTTC	CASSPSGLAGGDEQFF
TRBD1	NA	TRBJ2-1	TRBV12-5	TGTGCTAGTGCCCCATCCCGGGACAGGGTCAATGAGCAGTTCTTC	CASAPSRDRVNEQFF
NA	NA	TRBJ2-1	TRBV20-1	TGCAGTGCTAGTTATCATGCAGCCGCGGCCTACAATGAGCAGTTCTTC	CSASYHAAAAYNEQFF
TRBD1	NA	TRBJ1-5	TRBV7-8	TGTGCCAGCAGCCCGGACAGGGTGGATCAGCCCCAGCATTTT	CASSPDRVDQPQHF
TRBD1	NA	TRBJ2-7	TRBV5-4	TGTGCCAGCAGCTTTGGGACAGACTCCTACGAGCAGTACTTC	CASSFGTDSYEQYF
NA	NA	TRBJ2-4	TRBV12-1	TGTGCCAGCAGCTTTTCTGCCGGGGTAGCCAAAAACATTCAGTACTTC	CASSFSAGVAKNIQYF
TRBD1	NA	TRBJ1-6	TRBV7-8	TGTGCCAGCAGCTTAGCGCTGGGACAGCCGAATTCACCCCTCCACTTT	CASSLALGQPNSPLHF
NA	NA	TRBJ1-5	TRBV30	TGTGCCTGGAGGGAGTCCCTCAATCAGCCCCAGCATTTT	CAWRESLNQPQHF
NA	NA	TRBJ2-3	TRBV27	TGTGCCAGCGCCGTATCCTACACAGATACGCAGTATTTT	CASAVSYTDTQYF
NA	NA	TRBJ1-2	TRBV6-5	TGTGCCAGCAGTCTCTCTCAGGGGAACTATGGCTACACCTTC	CASSLSQGNYGYTF
TRBD1	NA	TRBJ1-2	TRBV11-2	TGTGCCAGCAGCTCAATTTACGGGACAGGGGGAAATGGCTACACCTTC	CASSSIYGTGGNGYTF
NA	NA	TRBJ1-5	TRBV30	TGTGCCTGGAGTGTAGCTGAGAAGAATCAGCCCCAGCATTTT	CAWSVAEKNQPQHF
TRBD2	NA	TRBJ2-7	TRBV10-3	TGTGCCATCAGTGGCGGGAGGGCCAATTACGAGCAGTACTTC	CAISGGRANYEQYF
TRBD1	NA	TRBJ2-2	TRBV7-6	TGTGCCAGCAGTAAAAACCGGGACAGGCAAACCGGGGAGCTGTTTTTT	CASSKNRDRQTGELFF
NA	once	TRBJ2-7	TRBV28	TGTGCCAGCAGTTTGTTCGGCTACGAGCAGTACTTC	CASSLFGYEQYF
NA	NA	TRBJ1-2	TRBV6-5	TGTGCCAGCAGTCTCCAGGCTCCAGTTAACTATGGCTACACCTTC	CASSLQAPVNYGYTF
NA	NA	TRBJ2-5	TRBV5-1	TGCGCCAGCAGCGTGGCGGGGCAAGAGACCCAGTACTTC	CASSVAGQETQYF
TRBD2	NA	TRBJ2-1	TRBV4-1	TGCGCCAGCAGCCACCTTTGGACTAGCCCGGAAGAGAATGAGCAGTTCTTC	CASSHLWTSPEENEQFF
NA	NA	TRBJ2-3	TRBV7-2	TGTGCCAGCAGCTTTACTCCGGGAGCTAGCACAGATACGCAGTATTTT	CASSFTPGASTDTQYF
TRBD1	NA	TRBJ1-2	TRBV29-1	TGCAGCGTTCAGACAGGGACTAACTATGGCTACACCTTC	CSVQTGTNYGYTF
NA	few	TRBJ1-1	TRBV4-1	TGCGCCAGCAGCCAAGTGGAGGACACTGAAGCTTTCTTT	CASSQVEDTEAFF
NA	NA	TRBJ1-2	TRBV11-2	TGTGCCAGCAGCCGGACAGTAGATGGCTACACCTTC	CASSRTVDGYTF
NA	NA	TRBJ1-5	TRBV5-4	TGTGCCAGCAGCCTCAGGGAGGTTGGCAATCAGCCCCAGCATTTT	CASSLREVGNQPQHF
NA	once	TRBJ1-2	TRBV6-5	TGTGCCAGCAGCCCCGACCTGGGGGCCCATGGCTACACCTTC	CASSPDLGAHGYTF
TRBD2	NA	TRBJ2-1	TRBV19	TGTGCCAGTAGTATGGGCCTGACTAGCCTGTGGCAGTTCTTC	CASSMGLTSLWQFF
TRBD1	NA	TRBJ1-1	TRBV19	TGTGCCAGTAGTGGGACAGGGTACAGCACTGAAGCTTTCTTT	CASSGTGYSTEAFF
NA	NA	TRBJ1-5	TRBV19	TGTGCCAGTCGGCGCGGGGGGCAATCCGGGGCAAGTTATAGCAATCAGCCCCAGCATTTT	CASRRGGQSGASYSNQPQHF
TRBD2	few	TRBJ2-3	TRBV4-2	TGTGCCAGCAGCCTGACTAGCGAAACGCAGTATTTT	CASSLTSETQYF
NA	NA	TRBJ2-6	TRBV28	TGTGCCAGCATCCCCGGGATATATAACTCTGGGGCCAACGTCCTGACTTTC	CASIPGIYNSGANVLTF
NA	NA	TRBJ2-7	TRBV28	TGTGCCAGCAGCCCCCCGTTGAGCTACGAGCAGTACTTC	CASSPPLSYEQYF
NA	NA	TRBJ1-5	TRBV6-2/TRBV6-3	TGTGCCAGCAGCTTAACTGGCAATCAGCCCCAGCATTTT	CASSLTGNQPQHF
NA	NA	TRBJ1-3	TRBV5-1	TGCGCCAGCACTGACAGCCCCTCTGGAAACACCATATATTTT	CASTDSPSGNTIYF
NA	NA	TRBJ1-3	TRBV25-1	TGTGCCAGCAGTGTGTGGGGCCAGGAAGGATTTGGAAACACCATATATTTT	CASSVWGQEGFGNTIYF
NA	NA	TRBJ2-1	TRBV20-1	TGCAGTGCTAGCAGTGCCGATGAGCAGTTCTTC	CSASSADEQFF
NA	once	TRBJ1-2	TRBV6-5	TGTGCCAGCAGTTCCCTACAGGGTAACTATGGCTACACCTTC	CASSSLQGNYGYTF
NA	NA	TRBJ2-7	TRBV4-3	TGCGCCAGCAGCCAAGAAATGGTCAGGACAAACTACGAGCAGTACTTC	CASSQEMVRTNYEQYF
NA	NA	TRBJ2-1	TRBV19	TGTGCCAGTAGTATAGACGGGTCCCGCTACAATGAGCAGTTCTTC	CASSIDGSRYNEQFF
NA	NA	TRBJ2-1	TRBV19	TGTGCCAGTACAAGGGAGGGGGAGGCCTACAATGAGCAGTTCTTC	CASTREGEAYNEQFF
NA	NA	TRBJ2-7	TRBV2	TGTGCCAGCATACCAGGGCTCAGCTCCTACGAGCAGTACTTC	CASIPGLSSYEQYF
TRBD1	NA	TRBJ2-5	TRBV15	TGTGCCACCAGCACCTTGGGACAGGCCCAAGAGACCCAGTACTTC	CATSTLGQAQETQYF
TRBD2	few	TRBJ2-3	TRBV29-1	TGCAGCGTCCCGCGGGGGGGCGCAGATACGCAGTATTTT	CSVPRGGADTQYF
NA	NA	TRBJ1-1	TRBV3-1/TRBV3-2	TGTGCCAGCAGCCAGGTCCTACTAGACGCTGAAGCTTTCTTT	CASSQVLLDAEAFF
TRBD2	once	TRBJ2-4	TRBV5-4	TGTGCCAGCAGCCCCTGGACTAGCGGGAGGAAAAACATTCAGTACTTC	CASSPWTSGRKNIQYF
TRBD1	NA	TRBJ1-5	TRBV19	TGTGCCAGTCAGCCGGGACAGGGGGCCCAGCCCCAGCATTTT	CASQPGQGAQPQHF
TRBD2	NA	TRBJ2-3	TRBV11-2	TGTGCCAGCAGCCTTAGCGGGGGGTACACAGATACGCAGTATTTT	CASSLSGGYTDTQYF
NA	NA	TRBJ2-7	TRBV6-6	TGTGCCAGCAGTTACTCTGCGGGCCGTAATCCGGGCGAGCAGTACTTC	CASSYSAGRNPGEQYF
TRBD1	NA	TRBJ1-5	TRBV28	TGTGCCAGCAGGGGGACAGGGGAAGGTCAGCCCCAGCATTTT	CASRGTGEGQPQHF
NA	NA	TRBJ1-2	TRBV5-1	TGCGCCAGCAGCTTGGATCAGGTAGTGAACGGCTACACCTTC	CASSLDQVVNGYTF
NA	NA	TRBJ2-7	TRBV4-1	TGCGCCAGCAGCCAAGATACAGGGAGGGGGTCCTACGAGCAGTACTTC	CASSQDTGRGSYEQYF